A single sample gave rise to the 2 T cell receptor beta chains below, sequenced in a study of response to subunit inactivated influenza vaccine. Each CDR3 protein is one row after TCRdb ran MiXCR on the RT-PCR reads. The sample comprises about 190,000 distinct CDR3 sequences, roughly 14% of which are singletons, and about 26% rests with the top ten. The input for sequencing was CD8+ T cells sorted from PBMCs, taken roughly 5 days after vaccination. Receptors were obtained from a man aged 50 or older who received an inactivated influenza vaccine.

This clonotype was seen a few times. In DNA form, the CDR3 reads TGTGCCAGCAGCAAAACCGACGTTTCCTACGAGCAGTACTTC. Its protein is CASSKTDVSYEQYF. The chain links TRBV12-3 or TRBV12-4 to TRBJ2-7; D gene uncertain. V was clipped by 6 bases and J by 1 base, with 13 bases between them. This CDR3 has 14 amino acids.

This clonotype was found a few times. The chain couples TRBV12-3 or TRBV12-4 to TRBJ2-7; D gene uncertain. The V end lost 4 bases, the J end lost 7 bases, and 14 bases lay between the germline ends. The CDR3 runs to 13 residues. Written as DNA, the CDR3 is TGTGCCAGCAGTTGGAGTGCCCCTAGGGAGCAGTACTTC. Its protein is CASSWSAPREQYF.